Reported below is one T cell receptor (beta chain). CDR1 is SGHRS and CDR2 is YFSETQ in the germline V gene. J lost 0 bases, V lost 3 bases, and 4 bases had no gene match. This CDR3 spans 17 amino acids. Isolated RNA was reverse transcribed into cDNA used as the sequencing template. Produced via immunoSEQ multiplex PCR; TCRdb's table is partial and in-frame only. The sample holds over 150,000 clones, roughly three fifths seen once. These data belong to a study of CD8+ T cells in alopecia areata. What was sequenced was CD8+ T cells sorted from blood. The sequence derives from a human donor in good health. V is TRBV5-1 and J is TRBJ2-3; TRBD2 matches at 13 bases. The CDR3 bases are TGCGCCAGCAGCTCGGGACTAGCGGGGCCTAGCACAGATACGCAGTATTTT. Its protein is CASSSGLAGPSTDTQYF.